This TCR beta chain appears in the sequencing data of a study of blood T cell repertoires in COVID-19. The overall study: From the United States, Italy and Spain came samples of acute and convalescent COVID-19.

The assay was immunoSEQ multiplex PCR, and TCRdb's table has in-frame clones only and misses some. Of approximately 89,000 clones listed, almost 95% were seen once; the top ten hold around 6%. There are 16 residues in the CDR3. Germline V gene lookup returns CDR1 SGHNT and CDR2 YYREEE (reference sequence). With V trimmed by 7 bases and J by 6 bases, 17 bases remained unmatched. The chain has TRBV5-4 and TRBJ1-2, with 8 nucleotides matching TRBD1. Sequenced material: peripheral blood. The TCR sequence derives from a woman aged 55-70 years with active COVID-19. This CDR3 reads CASANFRGHLSDGYTF. CDR3 DNA sequence: TGTGCCAGCGCAAACTTCAGGGGGCATCTCTCCGATGGCTACACCTTC.